This TCR beta chain originates from a study of spatial heterogeneity in lung cancer. Study at large: Alpha-chain sequences were consistently detected in smaller numbers than beta-chain sequences. For the average unique TCR and UMI combination, more than 8.5 occurrences appeared in raw reads.

Study findings and constraints: Expanded alpha and beta TCR counts within tumors tracked tumor mutation counts. Ubiquitous and regional nonsynonymous mutation counts were tracked by ubiquitous and regional expanded TCR counts, respectively.

The table lists this clonotype with many counts. Its antigen is unidentified. Indicated time point: sample taken at primary tumor resection. Whole RNA, which was extracted from tumor, nontumor lung tissue or frozen PBMC, was sequenced without any cell sorting. From the 5' RACE reads, TCRdb called clonotypes with MiXCR, one entry per CDR3 protein. The table has about 100,000 distinct CDR3 sequences, 3.5% to 5% seen once; the top ten hold about 20%. Looked up from germline, CDR1 is MDHEN and CDR2 is SYDVKM. The CDR3 loop spans 14 amino acids. V gave up 7 bases and J gave up 1 base, with 13 bases separating them.

The chain links TRBV28 to TRBJ1-2, with D tentatively TRBD1 (6 bases). The TCR was taken from a male donor with early-stage non-small cell lung cancer. This specimen consisted of lung tumor tissue, obtained at surgery. CDR3 sequence (DNA): TGTGCCAGCACCCTAGGGGGGAGTAACTATGGCTACACCTTC. Translated: CASTLGGSNYGYTF.